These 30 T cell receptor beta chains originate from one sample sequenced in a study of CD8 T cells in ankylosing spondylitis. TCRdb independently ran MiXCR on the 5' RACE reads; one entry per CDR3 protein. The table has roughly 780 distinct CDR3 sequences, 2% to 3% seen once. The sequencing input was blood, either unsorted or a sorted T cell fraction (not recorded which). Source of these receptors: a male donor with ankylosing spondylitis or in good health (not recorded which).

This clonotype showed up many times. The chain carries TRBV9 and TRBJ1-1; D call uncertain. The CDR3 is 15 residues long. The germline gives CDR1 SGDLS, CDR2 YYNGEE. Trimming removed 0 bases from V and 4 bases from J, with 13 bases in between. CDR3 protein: CASSVARGLGTEAFF. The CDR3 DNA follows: TGTGCCAGCAGCGTAGCTCGGGGTCTCGGCACTGAAGCTTTCTTT.

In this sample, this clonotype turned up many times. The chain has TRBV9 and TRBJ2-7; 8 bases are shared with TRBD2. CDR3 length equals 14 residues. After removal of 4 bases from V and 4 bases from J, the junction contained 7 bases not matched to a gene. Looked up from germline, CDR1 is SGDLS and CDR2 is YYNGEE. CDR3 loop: CASSPGGTQYEQYF. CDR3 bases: TGTGCCAGCAGCCCGGGGGGGACCCAGTACGAGCAGTACTTC.

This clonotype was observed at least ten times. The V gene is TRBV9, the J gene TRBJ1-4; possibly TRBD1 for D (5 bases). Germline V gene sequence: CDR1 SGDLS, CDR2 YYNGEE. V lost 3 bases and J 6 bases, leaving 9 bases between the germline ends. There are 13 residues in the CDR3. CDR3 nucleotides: TGTGCCAGCAGCGCTCCGACAGATGAAAAACTGTTTTTT. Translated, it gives CASSAPTDEKLFF.

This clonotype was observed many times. The CDR3 spells CASSVVGSDQETQYF. For the CDR3, the DNA is TGTGCCAGCAGCGTAGTAGGCAGCGATCAAGAGACCCAGTACTTC. The chain has TRBV9 and TRBJ2-5, with D unresolved. The CDR3 runs to 15 residues. The V and J ends lost 0 bases and 2 bases respectively, with 11 bases between them. Germline values: CDR1 SGDLS, CDR2 YYNGEE.

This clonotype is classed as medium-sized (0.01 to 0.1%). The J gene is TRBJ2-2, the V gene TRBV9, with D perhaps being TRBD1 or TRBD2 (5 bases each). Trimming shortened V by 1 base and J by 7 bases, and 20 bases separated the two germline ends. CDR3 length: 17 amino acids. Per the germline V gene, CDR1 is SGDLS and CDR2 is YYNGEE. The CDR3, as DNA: TGTGCCAGCAGCGTATCTGGGGGTAGAGGAGGAGACGGGGAGCTGTTTTTT. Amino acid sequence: CASSVSGGRGGDGELFF. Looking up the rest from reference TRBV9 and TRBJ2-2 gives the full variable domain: DSGVTQTPKHLITATGQRVTLRCSPRSGDLSVYWYQQSLDQGLQFLIQYYNGEERAKGNILERFSAQQFPDLHSELNLSSLELGDSALYFCASSVSGGRGGDGELFFGEGSRLTVL.

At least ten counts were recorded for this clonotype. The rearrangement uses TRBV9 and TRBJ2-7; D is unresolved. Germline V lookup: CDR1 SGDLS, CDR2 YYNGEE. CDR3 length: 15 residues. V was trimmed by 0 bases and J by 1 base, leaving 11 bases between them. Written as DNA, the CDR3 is TGTGCCAGCAGCGTAGATGCAGGAGCTTCCTACGAGCAGTACTTC. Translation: CASSVDAGASYEQYF.

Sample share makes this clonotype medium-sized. CDR3 DNA: TGTGCCAGCAGTGGGGGGGACCTAACCTACGAGCAGTACTTC. Its translation: CASSGGDLTYEQYF. This chain joins TRBV9 and TRBJ2-7; TRBD2 matches 7 bases. J lost 2 bases, V lost 5 bases, and 7 bases had no gene match. CDR1 is SGDLS and CDR2 is YYNGEE in the germline V gene. This CDR3 spans 14 amino acids.

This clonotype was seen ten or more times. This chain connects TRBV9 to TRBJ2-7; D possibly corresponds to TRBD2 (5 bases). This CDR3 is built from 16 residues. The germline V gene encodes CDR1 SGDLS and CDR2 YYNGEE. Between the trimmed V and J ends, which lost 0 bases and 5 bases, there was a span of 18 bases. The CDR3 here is CASSVEEVTGLDEQYF. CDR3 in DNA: TGTGCCAGCAGCGTAGAGGAGGTGACGGGATTGGACGAGCAGTACTTC. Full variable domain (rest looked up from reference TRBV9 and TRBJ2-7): DSGVTQTPKHLITATGQRVTLRCSPRSGDLSVYWYQQSLDQGLQFLIQYYNGEERAKGNILERFSAQQFPDLHSELNLSSLELGDSALYFCASSVEEVTGLDEQYFGPGTRLTVT.

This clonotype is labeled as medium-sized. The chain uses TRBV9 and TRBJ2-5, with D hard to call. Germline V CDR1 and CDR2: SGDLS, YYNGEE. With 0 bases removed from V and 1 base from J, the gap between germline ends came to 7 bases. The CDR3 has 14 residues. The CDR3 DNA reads TGTGCCAGCAGCGTAGGTGATCTCCAAGAGACCCAGTACTTC. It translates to CASSVGDLQETQYF.

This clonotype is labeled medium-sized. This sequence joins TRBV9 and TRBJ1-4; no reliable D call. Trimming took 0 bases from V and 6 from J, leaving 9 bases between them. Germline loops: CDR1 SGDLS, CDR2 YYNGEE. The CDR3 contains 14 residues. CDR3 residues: CASSVGAGDEKLFF. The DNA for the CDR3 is TGTGCCAGCAGCGTAGGAGCCGGGGATGAAAAACTGTTTTTT.

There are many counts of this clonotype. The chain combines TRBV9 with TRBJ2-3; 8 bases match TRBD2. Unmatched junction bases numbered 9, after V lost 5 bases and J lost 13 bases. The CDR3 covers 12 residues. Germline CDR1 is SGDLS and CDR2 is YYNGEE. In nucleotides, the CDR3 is TGTGCCAGCAGTCCCGGGGGGGCTCCTGAGTATTTT. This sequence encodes CASSPGGAPEYF. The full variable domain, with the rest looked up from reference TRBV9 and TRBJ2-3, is DSGVTQTPKHLITATGQRVTLRCSPRSGDLSVYWYQQSLDQGLQFLIQYYNGEERAKGNILERFSAQQFPDLHSELNLSSLELGDSALYFCASSPGGAPEYFGPGTRLTVL.

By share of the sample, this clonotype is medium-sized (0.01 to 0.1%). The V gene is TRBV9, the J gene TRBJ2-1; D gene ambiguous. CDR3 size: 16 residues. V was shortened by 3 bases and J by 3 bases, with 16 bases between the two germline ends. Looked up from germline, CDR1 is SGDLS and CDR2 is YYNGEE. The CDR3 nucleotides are TGTGCCAGCAGCGGTAGTCTCACTGCGGACTACAATGAGCAGTTCTTC. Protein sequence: CASSGSLTADYNEQFF.

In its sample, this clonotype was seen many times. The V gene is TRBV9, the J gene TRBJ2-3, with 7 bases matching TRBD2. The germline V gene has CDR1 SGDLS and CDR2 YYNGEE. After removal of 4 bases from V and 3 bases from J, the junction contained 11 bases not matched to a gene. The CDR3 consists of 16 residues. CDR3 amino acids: CASSIESGGGTDTQYF. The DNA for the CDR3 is TGTGCCAGCAGCATCGAATCTGGCGGGGGAACAGATACGCAGTATTTT.

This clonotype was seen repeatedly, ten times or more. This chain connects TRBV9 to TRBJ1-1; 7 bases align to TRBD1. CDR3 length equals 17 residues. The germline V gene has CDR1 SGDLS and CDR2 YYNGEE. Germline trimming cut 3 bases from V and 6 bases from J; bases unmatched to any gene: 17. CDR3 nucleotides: TGTGCCAGCAGCGCAACGGGGACAGCCCTTTGGGAGGCTGAAGCTTTCTTT. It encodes CASSATGTALWEAEAFF.

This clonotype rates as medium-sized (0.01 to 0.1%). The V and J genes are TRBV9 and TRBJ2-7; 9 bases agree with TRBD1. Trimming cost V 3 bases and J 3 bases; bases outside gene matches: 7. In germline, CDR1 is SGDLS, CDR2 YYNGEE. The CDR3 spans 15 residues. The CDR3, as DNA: TGTGCCAGCAGCGCCGGGGACAGGGCCAGCTACGAGCAGTACTTC. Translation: CASSAGDRASYEQYF.

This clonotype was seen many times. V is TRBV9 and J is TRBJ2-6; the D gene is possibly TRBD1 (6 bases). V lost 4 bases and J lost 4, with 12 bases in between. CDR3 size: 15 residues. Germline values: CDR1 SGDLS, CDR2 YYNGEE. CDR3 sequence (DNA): TGTGCCAGCAGCCCTACAGGGAGCGGGGCCAACGTCCTGACTTTC. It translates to CASSPTGSGANVLTF.

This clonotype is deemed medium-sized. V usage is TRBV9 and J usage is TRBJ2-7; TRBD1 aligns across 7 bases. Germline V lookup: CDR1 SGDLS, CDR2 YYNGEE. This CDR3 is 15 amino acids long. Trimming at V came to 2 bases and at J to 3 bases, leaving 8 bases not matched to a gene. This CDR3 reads CASSVAWDSSYEQYF. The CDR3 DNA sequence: TGTGCCAGCAGCGTGGCCTGGGACAGTAGCTACGAGCAGTACTTC.

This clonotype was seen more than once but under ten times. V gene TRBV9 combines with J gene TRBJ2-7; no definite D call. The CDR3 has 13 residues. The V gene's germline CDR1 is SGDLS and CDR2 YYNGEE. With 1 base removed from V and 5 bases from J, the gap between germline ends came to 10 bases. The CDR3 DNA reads TGTGCCAGCAGCGTAAGTGGGTCACACGAGCAGTACTTC. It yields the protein CASSVSGSHEQYF.

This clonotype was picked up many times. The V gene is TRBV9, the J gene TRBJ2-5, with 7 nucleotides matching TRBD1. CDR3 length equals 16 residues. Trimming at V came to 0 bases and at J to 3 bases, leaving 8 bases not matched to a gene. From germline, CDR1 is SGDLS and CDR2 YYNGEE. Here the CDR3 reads CASSVEGGVLEETQYF. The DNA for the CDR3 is TGTGCCAGCAGCGTAGAAGGGGGCGTTTTGGAAGAGACCCAGTACTTC. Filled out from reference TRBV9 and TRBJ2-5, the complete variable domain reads DSGVTQTPKHLITATGQRVTLRCSPRSGDLSVYWYQQSLDQGLQFLIQYYNGEERAKGNILERFSAQQFPDLHSELNLSSLELGDSALYFCASSVEGGVLEETQYFGPGTRLLVL.

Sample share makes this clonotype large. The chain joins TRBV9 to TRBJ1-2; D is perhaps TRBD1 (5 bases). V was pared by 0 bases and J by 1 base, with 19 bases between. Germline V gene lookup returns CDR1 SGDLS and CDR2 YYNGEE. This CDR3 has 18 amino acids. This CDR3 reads CASSVGRSEGRGNYGYTF. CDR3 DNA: TGTGCCAGCAGCGTAGGTCGTAGTGAGGGAAGGGGTAACTATGGCTACACCTTC.

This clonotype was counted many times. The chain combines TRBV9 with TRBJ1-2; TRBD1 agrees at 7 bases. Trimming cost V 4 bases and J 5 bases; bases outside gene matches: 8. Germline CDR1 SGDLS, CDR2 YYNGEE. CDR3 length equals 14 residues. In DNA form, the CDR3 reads TGTGCCAGCAGCCCAGGGCGGGACAGATATGGCTACACCTTC. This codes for CASSPGRDRYGYTF.

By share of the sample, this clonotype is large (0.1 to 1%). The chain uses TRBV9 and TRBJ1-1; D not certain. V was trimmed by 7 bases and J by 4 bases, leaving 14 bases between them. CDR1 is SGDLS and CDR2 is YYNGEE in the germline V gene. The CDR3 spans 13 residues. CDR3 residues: CASGRGVGTEAFF. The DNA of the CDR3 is TGTGCCAGCGGCCGTGGCGTTGGCACTGAAGCTTTCTTT.

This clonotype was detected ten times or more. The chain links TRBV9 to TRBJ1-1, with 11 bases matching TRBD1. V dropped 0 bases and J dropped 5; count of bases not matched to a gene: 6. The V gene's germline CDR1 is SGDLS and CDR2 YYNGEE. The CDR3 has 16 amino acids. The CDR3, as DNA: TGTGCCAGCAGCGTAGAGGACAGGGGGCTTGGGACTGAAGCTTTCTTT. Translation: CASSVEDRGLGTEAFF.

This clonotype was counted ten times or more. CDR3 sequence (DNA): TGTGCCAGCAGCGTAGCTGGGAGAGTCCGAATCACGGATACGCAGTATTTT. Amino acid sequence: CASSVAGRVRITDTQYF. The chain employs TRBV9 and TRBJ2-3, with D perhaps TRBD2 (5 bases). Germline V lookup: CDR1 SGDLS, CDR2 YYNGEE. This CDR3 is 17 amino acids long. The V end lost 0 bases, the J end lost 6 bases, and 20 bases lay between the germline ends.

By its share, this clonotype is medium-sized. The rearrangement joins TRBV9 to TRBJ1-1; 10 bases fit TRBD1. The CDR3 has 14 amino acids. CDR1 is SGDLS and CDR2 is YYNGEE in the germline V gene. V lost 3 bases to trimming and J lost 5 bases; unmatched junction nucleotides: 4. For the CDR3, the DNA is TGTGCCAGCAGCGGGGGACAGGGGATGACTGAAGCTTTCTTT. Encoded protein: CASSGGQGMTEAFF.

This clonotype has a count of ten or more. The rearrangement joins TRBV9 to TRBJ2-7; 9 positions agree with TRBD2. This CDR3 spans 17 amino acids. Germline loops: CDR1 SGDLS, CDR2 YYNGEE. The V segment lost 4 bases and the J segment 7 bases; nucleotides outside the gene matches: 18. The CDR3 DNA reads TGTGCCAGCAGCCCCGCCGGGGGGACTAGCTTCAGTATGGAGCAGTACTTC. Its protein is CASSPAGGTSFSMEQYF.

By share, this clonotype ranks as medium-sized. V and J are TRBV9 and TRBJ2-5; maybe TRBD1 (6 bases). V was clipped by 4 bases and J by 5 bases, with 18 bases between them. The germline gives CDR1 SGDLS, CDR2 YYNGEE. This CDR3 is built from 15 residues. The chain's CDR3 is CASSPDLTRGETQYF. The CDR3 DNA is TGTGCCAGCAGCCCAGACTTAACTAGGGGGGAGACCCAGTACTTC. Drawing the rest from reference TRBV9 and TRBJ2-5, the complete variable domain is DSGVTQTPKHLITATGQRVTLRCSPRSGDLSVYWYQQSLDQGLQFLIQYYNGEERAKGNILERFSAQQFPDLHSELNLSSLELGDSALYFCASSPDLTRGETQYFGPGTRLLVL.

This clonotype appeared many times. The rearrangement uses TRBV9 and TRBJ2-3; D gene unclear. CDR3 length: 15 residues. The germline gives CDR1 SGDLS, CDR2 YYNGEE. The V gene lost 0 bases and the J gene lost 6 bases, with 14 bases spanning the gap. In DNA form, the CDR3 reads TGTGCCAGCAGCGTAGCGGCTAGACCCTTGGATACGCAGTATTTT. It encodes CASSVAARPLDTQYF.

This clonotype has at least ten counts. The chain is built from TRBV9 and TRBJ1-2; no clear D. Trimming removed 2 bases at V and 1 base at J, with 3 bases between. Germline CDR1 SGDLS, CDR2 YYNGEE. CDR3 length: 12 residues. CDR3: CASSVDNYGYTF. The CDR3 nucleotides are TGTGCCAGCAGCGTCGATAACTATGGCTACACCTTC.

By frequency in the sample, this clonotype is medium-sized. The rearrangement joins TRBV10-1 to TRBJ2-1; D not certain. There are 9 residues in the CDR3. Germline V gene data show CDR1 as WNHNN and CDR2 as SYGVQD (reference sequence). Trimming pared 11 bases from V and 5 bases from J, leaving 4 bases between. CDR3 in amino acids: CAGDNEQFF. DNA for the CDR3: TGCGCCGGAGACAATGAGCAGTTCTTC.